A selection of T cell receptor beta chains follows, all from one sample in a study of blood T cells in healthy people across ages. TCRdb fed the 5' RACE reads into MiXCR, producing one record per CDR3 protein. The sample contains hundreds of thousands of distinct CDR3 sequences, around 38% of which appear only once. Specimen: blood. Source of these receptors: a man of 80 years or more in good health. Both conserved end residues are part of each CDR3. The D gene is left open where the match is weak. Some rows have no size entry. The others give once, few or many, or a class for an expanded clone.

D,J,V,size,CDR3,DNA
.,TRBJ2-7,TRBV7-2,few,CASSLRRAGEQYF,.
.,TRBJ2-5,TRBV2,many,CASSVTLGGPGTQYF,TGTGCCAGCAGTGTTACTCTCGGGGGTCCGGGGACCCAGTACTTC
.,TRBJ2-5,TRBV3-1,many,CASSQGNARRGMRETQYF,TGTGCCAGCAGCCAAGGAAACGCTAGGCGGGGTATGCGAGAGACCCAGTACTTC
TRBD2,TRBJ2-1,TRBV6-6,few,CASSYGGENEQFF,TGTGCCAGCAGTTACGGGGGGGAGAATGAGCAGTTCTTC
TRBD1,TRBJ1-2,TRBV6-1,.,CASSERGQGAGYTF,TGTGCCAGCAGTGAAAGGGGACAGGGGGCTGGCTACACCTTC
.,TRBJ2-3,TRBV6-1,few,CASSGADPTSTDTQYF,TGTGCCAGCAGTGGTGCGGACCCGACTAGCACAGATACGCAGTATTTT
TRBD1,TRBJ2-7,TRBV6-5,few,CASRQTGSNEQYF,TGTGCCAGCAGACAGACAGGGAGCAACGAGCAGTACTTC
TRBD1,TRBJ2-5,TRBV5-1,.,CASSLAPGTGAGRWYF,TGCGCCAGCAGCTTGGCGCCAGGGACAGGGGCGGGCCGTTGGTACTTC
TRBD2,TRBJ2-3,TRBV10-3,.,CAISGGTSGGPDTQYF,TGTGCCATCAGTGGGGGGACTAGCGGGGGCCCAGATACGCAGTATTTT
.,TRBJ1-1,TRBV10-3,once,CAISESGGPEAFF,TGTGCCATCAGTGAGTCTGGGGGCCCTGAAGCTTTCTTT
TRBD1,TRBJ1-1,TRBV25-1,.,CASSVQGTAEAFF,TGTGCCAGCAGTGTACAGGGGACGGCCGAAGCTTTCTTT
TRBD1,TRBJ2-2,TRBV3-1,.,CASSTRTGTGELFF,TGTGCCAGCAGCACAAGGACAGGGACCGGGGAGCTGTTTTTT
.,TRBJ2-2,TRBV4-3,many,CASSQAGLTFGELFF,TGCGCCAGCAGCCAGGCCGGATTAACTTTCGGGGAGCTGTTTTTT
.,TRBJ1-1,TRBV27,.,CASRTNPRNIGIKDTEAFF,TGTGCCAGCAGAACAAACCCCCGCAATATCGGTATTAAGGACACTGAAGCTTTCTTT
.,TRBJ2-7,TRBV6-2/TRBV6-3,few,CASSYFSEHSYEQYF,TGTGCCAGCAGTTATTTCTCAGAGCACTCCTACGAGCAGTACTTC
TRBD1,TRBJ1-4,TRBV20-1,many,CSARGQPNEKLFF,TGCAGTGCTAGGGGACAGCCGAATGAAAAACTGTTTTTT
.,TRBJ2-7,TRBV6-6,many,CASTPEGQTYEQYF,TGTGCCAGCACCCCGGAAGGGCAAACCTACGAGCAGTACTTC
.,TRBJ2-6,TRBV2,.,CASSEGGGSVLTF,TGTGCCAGCAGTGAAGGAGGGGGGAGCGTCCTGACTTTC
.,TRBJ1-5,TRBV6-1,.,CASALGSANQPQHF,TGTGCCAGCGCCCTAGGGTCCGCAAATCAGCCCCAGCATTTT
TRBD1,TRBJ2-3,TRBV20-1,few,CSALTGGYSTDTQYF,TGCAGTGCCCTGACAGGGGGCTATAGCACAGATACGCAGTATTTT
.,TRBJ1-2,TRBV5-6,.,CASSFNSASSNYGYTF,TGTGCCAGCAGCTTCAACTCAGCCTCCTCTAACTATGGCTACACCTTC
TRBD1,TRBJ2-6,TRBV2,.,CASRRDRATSGANVLTF,TGTGCCAGCAGGCGGGACAGGGCCACGTCTGGGGCCAACGTCCTGACTTTC
.,TRBJ1-1,TRBV7-9,few,CASSLASGVHTEAFF,TGTGCCAGCAGCTTAGCATCAGGGGTTCACACTGAAGCTTTCTTT
.,TRBJ1-4,TRBV5-1,.,CASSLEKGSTNEKLFF,TGCGCCAGCAGCTTGGAAAAGGGATCAACTAATGAAAAACTGTTTTTT
.,TRBJ2-7,TRBV28,.,CASRPAGGPDEQYF,TGTGCCAGCAGGCCTGCCGGGGGGCCAGACGAGCAGTACTTC
.,TRBJ2-7,TRBV21-1,.,CASSKGLAREQYF,TGTGCCAGCAGCAAGGGACTAGCCCGAGAACAGTACTTC
TRBD1,TRBJ2-5,TRBV7-2,.,CASSLSGTGGETQYF,TGTGCCAGCAGCTTGTCTGGGACAGGGGGGGAGACCCAGTACTTC
TRBD1,TRBJ1-6,TRBV3-1,.,CASSLRTGDNSPLHF,TGTGCCAGCAGCCTCAGGACAGGGGATAATTCACCCCTCCACTTT
TRBD2,TRBJ2-5,TRBV28,.,CASSLVSSGSYNEQYF,TGTGCCAGCAGTTTAGTATCTAGCGGGAGCTACAATGAGCAGTACTTC
TRBD2,TRBJ2-2,TRBV7-8,.,CASSTSGAYTGELFF,TGTGCCAGCAGCACCAGCGGGGCATACACCGGGGAGCTGTTTTTT
.,TRBJ2-7,TRBV5-1,many,CASSFSGSSYEQYF,TGCGCCAGCAGCTTCTCCGGGTCCTCCTACGAGCAGTACTTC
.,TRBJ2-5,TRBV7-2,.,CASSQGGGQGTQYF,TGTGCCAGCAGCCAGGGCGGGGGCCAGGGGACCCAGTACTTC
.,TRBJ2-3,TRBV6-2/TRBV6-3,few,CASTSNRAPDTQYF,TGTGCCAGCACCAGTAACAGGGCACCAGATACGCAGTATTTT
.,TRBJ1-2,TRBV7-2,many,CASSLYTQGSYGYTF,TGTGCCAGCAGCTTATACACGCAGGGGAGCTATGGCTACACCTTC
.,TRBJ1-2,TRBV20-1,many,CSARAGPRSGYTF,TGCAGTGCTAGAGCCGGACCCCGGAGTGGCTACACCTTC
.,TRBJ2-7,TRBV4-2,once,CASSQEDGTSYEQYF,TGTGCCAGCAGCCAAGAGGATGGTACCTCCTACGAGCAGTACTTC
.,TRBJ2-1,TRBV5-1,.,CASTRVGGSSYNEQFF,TGCGCCAGCACCCGAGTTGGGGGAAGCTCCTACAATGAGCAGTTCTTC
.,TRBJ2-7,TRBV9,.,CASSVGPDYNEQYF,TGTGCCAGCAGCGTAGGGCCAGACTACAATGAGCAGTACTTC
TRBD2,TRBJ2-5,TRBV10-3,few,CAISEFSGGAEQETQYF,TGTGCCATCAGTGAGTTTAGCGGGGGGGCCGAACAAGAGACCCAGTACTTC
TRBD1,TRBJ1-6,TRBV27,.,CVSSFKDRVGNSPLHF,TGTGTCAGCAGTTTTAAAGACAGGGTGGGAAATTCACCCCTCCACTTT
.,TRBJ2-5,TRBV5-1,.,CTSSPGLPAETQYF,TGCACCAGCAGCCCCGGACTGCCCGCCGAGACCCAGTACTTC
.,TRBJ2-7,TRBV6-2/TRBV6-3,few,CASSYSSRGEQYF,TGTGCCAGCAGTTACTCGAGTCGGGGTGAGCAGTACTTC
.,TRBJ2-1,TRBV12-3/TRBV12-4,few,CASSSDPELYNEQFF,TGTGCCAGCAGTTCGGACCCAGAGCTATACAATGAGCAGTTCTTC
.,TRBJ2-7,TRBV5-1,.,CASSAGWTTYEQYF,TGCGCCAGTAGCGCTGGCTGGACTACTTACGAGCAGTACTTC
.,TRBJ2-6,TRBV7-2,few,CASSLVSGRVLSGANVLTF,TGTGCCAGCAGCTTGGTGTCAGGCCGGGTCCTCTCTGGGGCCAACGTCCTGACTTTC
.,TRBJ1-1,TRBV11-1,once,CASSLSQGRHAFF,TGTGCCAGCAGCTTATCCCAGGGGCGGCATGCTTTCTTT
TRBD2,TRBJ2-2,TRBV10-3,.,CAIHVAGDTGELFF,TGTGCCATCCACGTAGCGGGAGACACCGGGGAGCTGTTTTTT
TRBD2,TRBJ2-2,TRBV7-6,.,CASSRTSLTGELFF,TGTGCCAGCAGCCGGACTAGTCTAACCGGGGAGCTGTTTTTT
.,TRBJ2-6,TRBV7-9,.,CASSLALSEANVLTF,TGTGCCAGCAGCTTAGCGCTCTCTGAGGCCAACGTCCTGACTTTC
.,TRBJ2-7,TRBV5-4,few,CASSQGPHAYEQYF,TGTGCCAGCAGCCAGGGACCGCACGCCTACGAGCAGTACTTC